This passage covers 20 T cell receptor beta chains from one sample sequenced in a study of radiation and T cells in renal cell carcinoma. Profiling relied on immunoSEQ multiplex PCR, and the TCRdb table lists in-frame clones only, not all of them. This sample has about 24,000 clones, with roughly 64% found just once. Treatment noted: treatment-naive control, cytoreductive nephrectomy. Here the sequenced sample was tumor tissue, taken from a patient whose treatment was nephrectomy without radiotherapy. These receptors originate from a man aged 40-55 years with renal cell carcinoma.

The V and J genes are TRBV6-6 and TRBJ1-5, with a possible D match to TRBD1 (5 bases). This CDR3 comprises 15 residues. The V end was cut by 5 bases, the J end by 7 bases, with 18 bases between. Per germline, CDR1 MNHNY and CDR2 SVGAGI (reference sequence). CDR3 DNA sequence: TGTGCCAGCAGTGTTTTTCAGGGAGAATTACAGCCCCAGCATTTT. The encoded protein is CASSVFQGELQPQHF.

The chain has TRBV19 and TRBJ1-2; unclear D gene. Germline assignment: CDR1 LNHDA and CDR2 SQIVND (reference sequence). Trimming removed 7 bases from V and 2 bases from J, with 17 bases in between. This CDR3 is built from 15 residues. CDR3 residues: CASNERGSYNYGYTF. CDR3 nucleotides: TGTGCCAGTAACGAGAGAGGGAGCTACAACTATGGCTACACCTTC.

This clone was recorded a few times. This chain uses TRBV7-2 with TRBJ2-5, with TRBD1 as a possible D gene (6 bases). There are 14 residues in the CDR3. V was cut by 4 bases and J by 0 bases, with 9 bases left in between. The germline V gene has CDR1 SGHTA and CDR2 FQGNSA. The CDR3 nucleotides are TGTGCCAGCAGCTATGGACAGTACCAAGAGACCCAGTACTTC. It codes for CASSYGQYQETQYF.

Remarks on this clone: This same CDR3 is encoded by further DNA sequences in the sample. The chain has TRBV18 and TRBJ1-5; maybe TRBD1 (5 bases). Germline V gives CDR1 KGHSH, CDR2 LQKENI. The CDR3 contains 14 residues. V shed 3 bases and J shed 5 bases, with 11 bases lying between them. The CDR3 DNA reads as TGTGCCAGCTCACCGCAGGGAAGTGATCAGCCCCAGCATTTT. This gives the protein CASSPQGSDQPQHF.

This clone turned up a few times. In the same sample, other DNA sequences code for this CDR3. The V and J genes are TRBV5-6 and TRBJ1-5, with TRBD1 matching 9 bases. Germline CDR1 reads SGHDT; CDR2 reads YYEEEE. V was pared by 4 bases and J by 7 bases, with 6 bases of the junction left unmatched. The CDR3 is 14 residues long. DNA of the CDR3: TGTGCCAGCAGCCGGGGACAGGGCGGGCAGCCCCAGCATTTT. Its translation is CASSRGQGGQPQHF.

The J gene is TRBJ2-7, the V gene TRBV29-1; D gene ambiguous. Trimming removed 5 bases at V and 10 bases at J, with 15 bases between. Germline CDR1 SQVTM, CDR2 ANQGSEA. The CDR3 extends over 11 amino acids. The CDR3 loop is CSVISGSEQYF. CDR3 coding DNA: TGCAGCGTTATTTCCGGATCTGAACAGTACTTC.

The rearrangement uses TRBV28 and TRBJ2-4; D unresolved. Germline values: CDR1 MDHEN, CDR2 SYDVKM. Deletions cut 8 bases from V and 0 bases from J, with 11 bases between. This CDR3 is built from 14 residues. The DNA of the CDR3 is TGTGCCAGCCGCCAGAGTTTAGCCAAAAACATTCAGTACTTC. This encodes CASRQSLAKNIQYF.

The chain couples TRBV30 to TRBJ1-1; the D is unclear. V lost 0 bases, J lost 5 bases, and 16 bases lay in between. This CDR3 has 15 amino acids. Germline loops: CDR1 GTSNPN, CDR2 SVGIG (reference sequence). This CDR3 is CAWSVRDTARTEAFF. CDR3 nucleotide sequence: TGTGCCTGGAGTGTACGTGATACCGCGAGGACTGAAGCTTTCTTT.

The V gene is TRBV29-1, the J gene TRBJ2-7, with 9 bases fitting TRBD1. CDR3 length equals 12 residues. V lost 4 bases to trimming and J lost 7 bases; unmatched junction nucleotides: 5. Germline CDR1 SQVTM, CDR2 ANQGSEA. The CDR3 here is CSVGNRGHEQYF. DNA for the CDR3: TGCAGCGTTGGAAACAGGGGGCATGAGCAGTACTTC.

In this sample, this clone turned up a few times. The chain recombines TRBV7-9 with TRBJ2-1; no reliable D call. The CDR3 is made up of 12 amino acids. V shed 5 bases and J shed 5 bases, with 7 bases lying between them. The germline CDR1 and CDR2 sequences are SEHNR and FQNEAQ (reference sequence). As DNA, the CDR3 is TGTGCCAGCAGCGTGGACCACAATGAGCAGTTCTTC. Translation gives CASSVDHNEQFF.

This clone was observed a handful of times. The chain uses TRBV28 and TRBJ2-2, with 7 bases identical to TRBD1. Germline trimming cut 5 bases from V and 3 bases from J; bases unmatched to any gene: 6. The germline gives CDR1 MDHEN, CDR2 SYDVKM. The CDR3 runs 15 residues. Here the CDR3 DNA reads TGTGCCAGCAGTCAAGGACAGGACTACACCGGGGAGCTGTTTTTT. Protein: CASSQGQDYTGELFF.

The rearrangement uses TRBV18 and TRBJ1-2, with TRBD1 identical over 8 bases. V shed 6 bases, J shed 1 base, and the junction held 7 bases outside the gene matches. CDR1 and CDR2 from the germline V gene are KGHSH and LQKENI. The CDR3 sequence is 15 residues long. This CDR3 is CASSPTGALNYGYTF. The DNA of the CDR3 is TGTGCCAGCTCTCCGACAGGGGCCCTTAACTATGGCTACACCTTC.

This clone was recorded many times. The chain combines TRBV18 with TRBJ2-1; TRBD1 aligns across 10 bases. Looked up from germline, CDR1 is KGHSH and CDR2 is LQKENI. Trimming removed 6 bases from V and 7 bases from J; junction bases left unmatched: 3. This CDR3 has 13 residues. The DNA of the CDR3 is TGTGCCAGCTCCGGGACAGGGGATAATGAGCAGTTCTTC. Amino acid sequence: CASSGTGDNEQFF.

This chain links TRBV28 with TRBJ1-2, with 12 bases matching TRBD1. The CDR3 totals 14 residues. Trimming took 5 bases from V and 7 from J; bases not matched to a gene: 5. CDR1 and CDR2 from the germline V gene are MDHEN and SYDVKM. CDR3 sequence: CASSPGQGAVGYTF. Here the CDR3 DNA reads TGTGCCAGCAGTCCGGGACAGGGGGCAGTTGGCTACACCTTC.

This sequence joins TRBV9 and TRBJ2-1; D gene unclear. Looked up from germline, CDR1 is SGDLS and CDR2 is YYNGEE. The CDR3 extends over 15 amino acids. V was pared by 1 base and J by 1 base, with 9 bases between. As DNA, the CDR3 is TGTGCCAGCAGCGTACAAGGCACGTCCTACAATGAGCAGTTCTTC. This sequence encodes CASSVQGTSYNEQFF.

This clone showed up just a few times. The rearrangement joins TRBV7-8 to TRBJ2-1, with 8 bases aligning to TRBD1. The germline V gene has CDR1 SGHVS and CDR2 FQNEAQ. This CDR3 comprises 12 residues. V dropped 6 bases and J dropped 7; count of bases not matched to a gene: 2. Here the CDR3 reads CASRQGVNEQFF. CDR3 nucleotide sequence: TGTGCCAGCAGACAGGGGGTTAATGAGCAGTTCTTC.

The rearrangement joins TRBV6-6 to TRBJ2-7; no firm D call. Germline CDR1 reads MNHNY; CDR2 reads SVGAGI (reference sequence). This CDR3 contains 13 residues. V dropped 2 bases and J dropped 4 bases, with 9 bases sitting between them. The CDR3 nucleotides read TGTGCCAGCAGTTACGGGGTGAGGTACGAGCAGTACGTC. Encoded protein: CASSYGVRYEQYV.

The rearrangement uses TRBV7-9 and TRBJ2-5; no definite D call. This CDR3 comprises 15 residues. CDR1 and CDR2 (germline): SEHNR, FQNEAQ (reference sequence). Between the trimmed V and J ends, which lost 1 base and 0 bases, there was a span of 9 bases. The DNA for the CDR3 is TGTGCCAGCAGCTTAGTACCCCGGAACCAAGAGACCCAGTACTTC. Translating it yields CASSLVPRNQETQYF.

This clone was observed many times. The chain joins TRBV4-2 to TRBJ1-1; possible D gene TRBD1, 5 bases. The CDR3 has 15 amino acids. The V gene's germline CDR1 is LGHNA and CDR2 YNFKEQ. V lost 0 bases to trimming and J lost 6 bases, with 14 bases between them. This chain's CDR3 is CASSQDPGNGAEAFF. The CDR3 DNA reads as TGTGCCAGCAGCCAAGATCCAGGGAATGGGGCTGAAGCTTTCTTT.

The chain carries TRBV4-2 and TRBJ2-1; 8 nucleotides agree with TRBD1. The CDR3 contains 16 residues. J was trimmed by 1 base and V by 6 bases; bases with no gene match: 8. The germline V gene has CDR1 LGHNA and CDR2 YNFKEQ. The CDR3: CASRHPDRASYNEQFF. The CDR3 DNA follows: TGTGCCAGCAGACATCCGGACAGGGCATCCTACAATGAGCAGTTCTTC.